This passage covers 27 T cell receptor beta chains from one sample sequenced in a study of control samples from healthy donors and cancer patients. Method: immunoSEQ multiplex PCR; TCRdb's copy keeps in-frame clones and lacks some. This table holds 150,000 to 200,000 clones, roughly 94% found once. Sequenced sample: PBMCs. The receptors shown here come from a man aged 55 to 70 with colorectal cancer.

The DNA of the CDR3 is TGTGCCAGCGGCGACAGGGTATGGCCCCAGCATTTT. This gives the protein CASGDRVWPQHF. This chain joins TRBV19 and TRBJ1-5, with 7 bases that match TRBD1. Germline loops: CDR1 LNHDA, CDR2 SQIVND (reference sequence). This CDR3 region has 12 residues. V shed 9 bases and J 9 bases; nucleotides not matched to a gene: 8.

This rearrangement joins TRBV7-9 to TRBJ1-3, with 7 bases fitting TRBD1. Unmatched junction bases numbered 13, after V lost 5 bases and J lost 0 bases. In germline, CDR1 is SEHNR, CDR2 FQNEAQ (reference sequence). The CDR3 has 18 amino acids. CDR3 DNA: TGTGCCAGCAGCCAACAGGGGAGGGGCTCTCTCTCTGGAAACACCATATATTTT. It specifies CASSQQGRGSLSGNTIYF.

In its sample, this clone was seen once. The chain is built from TRBV7-2 and TRBJ1-1; 8 nucleotides align to TRBD1. There are 16 residues in the CDR3. Germline CDR1 is SGHTA and CDR2 is FQGNSA. The ends lost 5 bases at V and 0 bases at J; junction bases unmatched: 8. The CDR3 region has the DNA TGTGCCAGCAGCCCGGACAGGGTTCCCTTGAACACTGAAGCTTTCTTT. Translation gives CASSPDRVPLNTEAFF.

This clone has a handful of counts. The gene calls are TRBV7-9 and TRBJ1-5; D unclear. The germline gives CDR1 SEHNR, CDR2 FQNEAQ (reference sequence). This CDR3 spans 12 amino acids. V shed 3 bases and J shed 4 bases, with 4 bases lying between them. In DNA form, the CDR3 reads TGTGCCAGCAGCTTGCAGAATCAGCCCCAGCATTTT. Amino acid sequence: CASSLQNQPQHF. Full variable domain (rest looked up from reference TRBV7-9 and TRBJ1-5): DTGVSQNPRHKITKRGQNVTFRCDPISEHNRLYWYRQTLGQGPEFLTYFQNEAQLEKSRLLSDRFSAERPKGSFSTLEIQRTEQGDSAMYLCASSLQNQPQHFGDGTRLSIL.

This clone was picked up one time. The chain employs TRBV11-2 and TRBJ2-2; 7 bases are shared with TRBD2. The CDR3 consists of 16 residues. The junction had 7 bases not matched to a gene; V was cut back by 0 bases and J by 6 bases. CDR1 and CDR2 (germline): SGHAT, FQNNGV. The CDR3 here is CASSLDNWGGAGELFF. DNA for the CDR3: TGTGCCAGCAGCTTAGATAACTGGGGGGGAGCCGGGGAGCTGTTTTTT.

The chain recombines TRBV19 with TRBJ1-2; perhaps TRBD1 as D (6 bases). CDR1 is LNHDA and CDR2 is SQIVND in the germline V gene (reference sequence). Trimming removed 7 bases at V and 9 bases at J, with 18 bases between. The CDR3 contains 13 residues. CDR3 loop: CASTDRTVMSYTF. The DNA for the CDR3 is TGTGCCAGTACCGACAGGACAGTGATGAGCTACACCTTC.

This chain joins TRBV6-5 and TRBJ2-7; TRBD1 matches 10 bases. Germline CDR1 is MNHEY and CDR2 is SVGAGI. The CDR3 has 14 residues. The V segment lost 6 bases and the J segment 4 bases; nucleotides outside the gene matches: 6. The chain's CDR3 is CASSSDRGRYEQYF. The CDR3 nucleotides are TGTGCCAGCAGCTCTGACAGGGGGCGGTACGAGCAGTACTTC.

The rearrangement links TRBV5-5 to TRBJ2-3; 13 bases align to TRBD2. This CDR3 region has 16 residues. The V gene end was trimmed by 4 bases and the J gene end by 2 bases; junction bases not matched to a gene: 4. The germline CDR1 and CDR2 sequences are SGHKS and YYEKEE (reference sequence). CDR3 nucleotide sequence: TGTGCCAGCAGCGTACTAGCGGGGGGGTTCACAGATACGCAGTATTTT. Protein sequence: CASSVLAGGFTDTQYF.

The chain employs TRBV29-1 and TRBJ1-1; 8 bases map to TRBD1. This CDR3 comprises 14 residues. Losses at the gene ends were 4 bases for V and 1 base for J; bases not matched to a gene: 5. Per the germline V gene, CDR1 is SQVTM and CDR2 is ANQGSEA. CDR3 nucleotides: TGCAGCGTTGGTGCAGGGGGCGCGAACACTGAAGCTTTCTTT. This codes for CSVGAGGANTEAFF.

A remark on this clone: One end of the junction is discordant with germline, which a read error may explain. The chain links TRBV10-3 to TRBJ2-7; TRBD1 agrees at 7 bases. The CDR3 runs 13 residues. Germline V gene data show CDR1 as ENHRY and CDR2 as SYGVKD. The CDR3 loop reads CAIGETGTNEQYF. CDR3 nucleotides: TGTGCCATCGGTGAGACAGGGACCAACGAGCAGTACTTC.

The V call is TRBV27, the J call TRBJ1-2, with TRBD1 matching 10 bases. CDR1 and CDR2 from the germline V gene are MNHEY and SMNVEV (reference sequence). This CDR3 comprises 18 residues. Trimming removed 5 bases from V and 4 bases from J; junction bases left unmatched: 16. CDR3 DNA: TGTGCCAGCAGTCTTGTCGCGCCCCCGGGACAGGGGACCTATGGCTACACCTTC. This encodes CASSLVAPPGQGTYGYTF.

The chain is built from TRBV7-2 and TRBJ1-2; D is undetermined. Trimming shortened V by 1 base and J by 4 bases, and 19 bases separated the two germline ends. This CDR3 contains 17 residues. Germline V CDR1 and CDR2: SGHTA, FQGNSA. The CDR3 coding sequence is TGTGCCAGCAGCTTAGATTTAAGCACAGCTCCGTCCTATGGCTACACCTTC. This codes for CASSLDLSTAPSYGYTF.

The chain uses TRBV24-1 and TRBJ1-1; possibly TRBD1 for D (6 bases). V shed 7 bases and J shed 1 base, with 9 bases lying between them. CDR1 and CDR2 from the germline V gene are KGHDR and SFDVKD. This CDR3 comprises 13 residues. The CDR3 here is CATRVTGNTEAFF. CDR3 nucleotide sequence: TGTGCCACCAGGGTGACAGGGAACACTGAAGCTTTCTTT.

This sequence joins TRBV28 and TRBJ1-2; 8 bases match TRBD1. CDR3 length equals 17 residues. Germline V gene lookup returns CDR1 MDHEN and CDR2 SYDVKM. J gave up 8 bases and V 4 bases, and 18 bases lay outside the gene matches. The chain's CDR3 is CASSSTLDRDRSLGYTF. The CDR3 bases are TGTGCCAGCAGTTCTACCCTAGACCGGGACAGGTCACTAGGCTACACCTTC.

V is TRBV28 and J is TRBJ1-5; D is possibly TRBD1 (5 bases). Trimming took off 3 bases at V and 4 bases at J, with 10 bases between the two ends. This CDR3 has 14 residues. Germline CDR1 is MDHEN and CDR2 is SYDVKM. The CDR3 here is CASSLSGGNQPQHF. DNA of the CDR3: TGTGCCAGCAGTTTGTCTGGGGGTAATCAGCCCCAGCATTTT. Together with reference TRBV28 and TRBJ1-5, the CDR3 gives the full variable domain: DVKVTQSSRYLVKRTGEKVFLECVQDMDHENMFWYRQDPGLGLRLIYFSYDVKMKEKGDIPEGYSVSREKKERFSLILESASTNQTSMYLCASSLSGGNQPQHFGDGTRLSIL.

The V gene is TRBV19, the J gene TRBJ1-6; D is unclear. Germline CDR1 is LNHDA and CDR2 is SQIVND (reference sequence). The germline V and J ends were trimmed by 5 bases and 5 bases, with 10 bases remaining between them. The CDR3 has 14 amino acids. The CDR3 region is CASSWSTDNSPLHF. CDR3 nucleotides: TGTGCCAGTAGTTGGAGCACGGATAATTCACCCCTCCACTTT.

The chain recombines TRBV7-2 with TRBJ2-5, with D unclear. CDR1 SGHTA and CDR2 FQGNSA come from the germline V gene. Trimming took off 5 bases at V and 0 bases at J, with 7 bases between the two ends. The CDR3 length is 13 residues. The CDR3 loop reads CASSPLYQETQYF. Here the CDR3 DNA reads TGTGCCAGCAGCCCACTGTACCAAGAGACCCAGTACTTC.

The chain joins TRBV6-5 to TRBJ2-1; D not resolved. Trimming stripped 7 bases from V and 0 bases from J, with 10 bases between. The CDR3 is 14 residues long. The germline CDR1 and CDR2 sequences are MNHEY and SVGAGI. The CDR3 protein is CASNPLSSYNEQFF. The CDR3 DNA reads as TGTGCCAGCAACCCACTGAGCTCCTACAATGAGCAGTTCTTC.

The chain employs TRBV5-5 and TRBJ2-1, with a possible D match to TRBD2 (5 bases). From germline, CDR1 is SGHKS and CDR2 YYEKEE (reference sequence). V was clipped by 0 bases and J by 9 bases, with 7 bases between them. This CDR3 comprises 12 residues. CDR3 DNA sequence: TGTGCCAGCAGCTTGGCCGGGGTTGAGCAGTTCTTC. Translation: CASSLAGVEQFF.

V is TRBV10-3 and J is TRBJ2-5, with 10 nucleotides matching TRBD2. The CDR3 is 14 amino acids. The germline CDR1 and CDR2 sequences are ENHRY and SYGVKD. The V and J ends lost 5 bases and 1 base, in that order; junction bases with no gene match: 1. CDR3 amino acids: CAISSGGAQETQYF. DNA of the CDR3: TGTGCCATCAGTAGCGGGGGGGCCCAAGAGACCCAGTACTTC.

This chain links TRBV19 with TRBJ2-5; TRBD1 or TRBD2 may be the D gene (7 bases each). The CDR3 is 14 amino acids. The V end was cut by 3 bases, the J end by 5 bases, with 13 bases between. Germline CDR1 reads LNHDA; CDR2 reads SQIVND (reference sequence). The CDR3 spells CASSIARGGETQYF. The CDR3 DNA is TGTGCCAGTAGTATCGCCAGGGGGGGGGAGACCCAGTACTTC.

The chain couples TRBV2 to TRBJ1-2, with D hard to call. Germline assignment: CDR1 SNHLY and CDR2 FYNNEI. Trimming removed 6 bases at V and 5 bases at J, with 22 bases between. The CDR3 contains 16 residues. CDR3 sequence: CASRRGQKNKSYGYTF. In DNA form, the CDR3 reads TGTGCCAGCAGGAGAGGGCAGAAGAATAAATCATATGGCTACACCTTC.

This clone was counted a single time. The gene calls are TRBV5-1 and TRBJ2-5; TRBD1 matches 8 bases. This CDR3 is built from 16 residues. The J segment lost 2 bases and the V segment lost 2 bases, leaving 8 bases of the junction unmatched. Looked up from germline, CDR1 is SGHRS and CDR2 is YFSETQ. This chain's CDR3 is CASSFRQGRLQETQYF. CDR3 sequence (DNA): TGCGCCAGCAGCTTCCGACAGGGGCGATTACAAGAGACCCAGTACTTC.

This chain links TRBV7-2 with TRBJ1-2; 7 nucleotides match TRBD1. From germline, CDR1 is SGHTA and CDR2 FQGNSA. The CDR3 sequence is 12 residues long. Losses at the gene ends were 5 bases for V and 4 bases for J; bases not matched to a gene: 1. The CDR3 nucleotides read TGTGCCAGCAGCCGGGACAGCTATGGCTACACCTTC. This codes for CASSRDSYGYTF. The full variable domain, its missing parts supplied by reference TRBV7-2 and TRBJ1-2, is GAGVSQSPSNKVTEKGKDVELRCDPISGHTALYWYRQSLGQGLEFLIYFQGNSAPDKSGLPSDRFSAERTGGSVSTLTIQRTQQEDSAVYLCASSRDSYGYTFGSGTRLTVV.

The V and J genes are TRBV28 and TRBJ1-2; D is ambiguous. The ends were cut back, 4 bases at V and 8 bases at J, with 11 bases in the middle. From germline, CDR1 is MDHEN and CDR2 SYDVKM. The length of the CDR3 is 12 residues. The CDR3, as DNA: TGTGCCAGCAGTTGGGGAGGGTACGGCTACACCTTC. Amino acid sequence: CASSWGGYGYTF.

The chain employs TRBV18 and TRBJ2-3, with TRBD1 as a possible D gene (5 bases). V was trimmed by 4 bases and J by 2 bases, leaving 22 bases between them. Germline V gives CDR1 KGHSH, CDR2 LQKENI. CDR3 length: 18 residues. The CDR3: CASSLLERPTADTDTQYF. DNA of the CDR3: TGTGCCAGCTCACTCCTCGAAAGACCGACAGCCGACACAGATACGCAGTATTTT.

The V gene is TRBV30, the J gene TRBJ2-7; TRBD1 is a possible D gene (6 bases). V lost 3 bases and J lost 6, with 12 bases in between. Germline CDR1 and CDR2: GTSNPN and SVGIG (reference sequence). The CDR3 is 12 amino acids. The chain's CDR3 is CAWSMGASEQYF. The DNA for the CDR3 is TGTGCCTGGAGCATGGGGGCTAGCGAGCAGTACTTC.